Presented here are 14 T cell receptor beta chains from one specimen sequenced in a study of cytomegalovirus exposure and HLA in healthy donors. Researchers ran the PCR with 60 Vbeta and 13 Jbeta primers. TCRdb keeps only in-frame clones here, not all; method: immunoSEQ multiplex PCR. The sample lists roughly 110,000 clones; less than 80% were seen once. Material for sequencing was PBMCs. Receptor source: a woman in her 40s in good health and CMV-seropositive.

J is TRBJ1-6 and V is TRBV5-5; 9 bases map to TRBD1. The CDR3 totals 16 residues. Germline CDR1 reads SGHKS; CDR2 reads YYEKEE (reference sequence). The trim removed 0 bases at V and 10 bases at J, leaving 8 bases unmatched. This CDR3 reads CASSLAWGQGDSPLHF. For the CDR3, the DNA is TGTGCCAGCAGCTTGGCGTGGGGACAGGGCGACTCACCCCTCCACTTT.

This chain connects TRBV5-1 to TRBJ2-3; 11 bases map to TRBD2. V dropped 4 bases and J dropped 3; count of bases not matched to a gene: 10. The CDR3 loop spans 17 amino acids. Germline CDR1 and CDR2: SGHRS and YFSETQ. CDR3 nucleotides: TGCGCCAGCAGCACTCAAATACTAGCGGGGGTTACAGATACGCAGTATTTT. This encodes CASSTQILAGVTDTQYF. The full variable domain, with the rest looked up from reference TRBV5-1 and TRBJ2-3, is KAGVTQTPRYLIKTRGQQVTLSCSPISGHRSVSWYQQTPGQGLQFLFEYFSETQRNKGNFPGRFSGRQFSNSRSEMNVSTLELGDSALYLCASSTQILAGVTDTQYFGPGTRLTVL.

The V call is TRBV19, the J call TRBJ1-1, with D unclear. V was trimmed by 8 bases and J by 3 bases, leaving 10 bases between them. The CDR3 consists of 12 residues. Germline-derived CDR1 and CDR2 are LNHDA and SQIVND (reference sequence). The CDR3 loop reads CASRTADTEAFF. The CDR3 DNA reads TGTGCCAGTCGAACAGCGGACACTGAAGCTTTCTTT. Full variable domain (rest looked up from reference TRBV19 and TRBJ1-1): DGGITQSPKYLFRKEGQNVTLSCEQNLNHDAMYWYRQDPGQGLRLIYYSQIVNDFQKGDIAEGYSVSREKKESFPLTVTSAQKNPTAFYLCASRTADTEAFFGQGTRLTVV.

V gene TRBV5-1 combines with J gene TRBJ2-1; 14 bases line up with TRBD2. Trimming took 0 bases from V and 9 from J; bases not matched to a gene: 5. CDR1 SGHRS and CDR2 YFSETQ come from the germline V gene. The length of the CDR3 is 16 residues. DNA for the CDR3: TGCGCCAGCAGCTTGGAAGGACTAGCGGGGGGAGGTGAGCAGTTCTTC. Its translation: CASSLEGLAGGGEQFF.

The DNA of the CDR3 is TGTGCCAGCAGTGAAGTTCGAGCGGGAGGGTCCTACAATGAGCAGTTCTTC. This translates into CASSEVRAGGSYNEQFF. The rearrangement uses TRBV25-1 and TRBJ2-1; 10 nucleotides line up with TRBD2. Germline-derived CDR1 and CDR2 are MGHDK and SYGVNS. The V segment lost 2 bases and the J segment 1 base; nucleotides outside the gene matches: 5. The CDR3 extends over 17 amino acids. The full variable domain, in which reference TRBV25-1 and TRBJ2-1 provide the parts outside the CDR3, is EADIYQTPRYLVIGTGKKITLECSQTMGHDKMYWYQQDPGMELHLIHYSYGVNSTEKGDLSSESTVSRIRTEHFPLTLESARPSHTSQYLCASSEVRAGGSYNEQFFGPGTRLTVL.

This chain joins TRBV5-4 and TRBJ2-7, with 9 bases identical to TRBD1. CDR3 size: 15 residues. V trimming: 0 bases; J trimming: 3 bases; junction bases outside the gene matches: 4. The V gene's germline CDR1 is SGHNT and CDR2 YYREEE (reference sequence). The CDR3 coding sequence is TGTGCCAGCAGCTTGGGGACAGGGGAAGTCTACGAGCAGTACTTC. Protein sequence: CASSLGTGEVYEQYF.

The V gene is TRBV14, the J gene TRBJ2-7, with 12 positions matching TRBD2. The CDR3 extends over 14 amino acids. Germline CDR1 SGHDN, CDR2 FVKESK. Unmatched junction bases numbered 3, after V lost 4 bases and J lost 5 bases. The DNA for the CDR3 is TGTGCCAGCAGCCCCGGACTAGCGGGAAACGAGCAGTACTTC. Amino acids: CASSPGLAGNEQYF.

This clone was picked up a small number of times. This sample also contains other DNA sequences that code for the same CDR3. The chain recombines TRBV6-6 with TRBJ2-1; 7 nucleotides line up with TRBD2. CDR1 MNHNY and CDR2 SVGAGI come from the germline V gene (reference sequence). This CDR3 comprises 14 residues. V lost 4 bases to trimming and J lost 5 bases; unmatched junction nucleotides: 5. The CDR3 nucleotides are TGTGCCAGCAGTTTCGTGGGAGGGGACAATGAGCAGTTCTTC. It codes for CASSFVGGDNEQFF.

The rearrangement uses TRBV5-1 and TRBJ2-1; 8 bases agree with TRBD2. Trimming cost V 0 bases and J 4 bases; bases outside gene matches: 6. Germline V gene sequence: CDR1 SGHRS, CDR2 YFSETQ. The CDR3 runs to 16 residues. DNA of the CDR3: TGCGCCAGCAGCTTGGAGCTAGCGGGCCCATACAATGAGCAGTTCTTC. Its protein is CASSLELAGPYNEQFF.

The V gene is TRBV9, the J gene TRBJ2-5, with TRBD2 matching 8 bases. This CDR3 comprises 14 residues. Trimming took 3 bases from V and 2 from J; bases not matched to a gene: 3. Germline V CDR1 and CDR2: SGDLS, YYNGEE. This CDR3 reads CASSAGGDQETQYF. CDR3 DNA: TGTGCCAGCAGCGCCGGGGGGGATCAAGAGACCCAGTACTTC.

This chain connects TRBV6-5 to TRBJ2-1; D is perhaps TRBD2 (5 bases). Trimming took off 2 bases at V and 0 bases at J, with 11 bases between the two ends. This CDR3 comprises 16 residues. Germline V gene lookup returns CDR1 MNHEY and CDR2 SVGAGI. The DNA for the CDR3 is TGTGCCAGCAGTTACGTGGTGGGGAGCTCCTACAATGAGCAGTTCTTC. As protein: CASSYVVGSSYNEQFF.

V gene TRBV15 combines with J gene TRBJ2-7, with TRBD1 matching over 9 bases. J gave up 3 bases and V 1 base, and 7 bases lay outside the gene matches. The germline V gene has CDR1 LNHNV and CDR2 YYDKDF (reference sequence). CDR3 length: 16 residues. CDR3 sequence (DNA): TGTGCCACCAGCAGAGGTAAAGGACAGGGGATCTACGAGCAGTACTTC. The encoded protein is CATSRGKGQGIYEQYF.

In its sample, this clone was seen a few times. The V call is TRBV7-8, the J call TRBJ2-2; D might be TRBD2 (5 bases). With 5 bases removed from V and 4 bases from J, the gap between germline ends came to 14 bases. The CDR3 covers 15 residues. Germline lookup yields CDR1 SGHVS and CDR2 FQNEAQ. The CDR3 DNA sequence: TGTGCCAGCAGCCGAATCGAGGGTCGCACCGGGGAGCTGTTTTTT. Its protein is CASSRIEGRTGELFF.

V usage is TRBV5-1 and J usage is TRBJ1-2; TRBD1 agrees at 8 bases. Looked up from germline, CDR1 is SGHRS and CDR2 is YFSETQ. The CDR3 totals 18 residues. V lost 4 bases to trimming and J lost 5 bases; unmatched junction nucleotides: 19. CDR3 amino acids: CASSRLGTGKASSYGYTF. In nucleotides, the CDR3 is TGCGCCAGCAGCAGACTTGGGACAGGAAAGGCCTCTTCTTATGGCTACACCTTC.